This TCR beta chain was documented in a study of blood T cell repertoires in COVID-19. Study context: Sources were T cells, B-cell-depleted T cells, or PBMCs; the material itself was cDNA or gDNA.

Participants came from about 24 US areas, aged roughly 18 to 100 years. V was clipped by 3 bases and J by 2 bases; unmatched bases: 3. CDR3 size: 15 residues. Germline V gene sequence: CDR1 SGHTA, CDR2 FQGNSA. Generated by immunoSEQ multiplex PCR, the TCRdb table keeps only in-frame clones and is missing some. The sample lists about 400,000 clones, approximately 85% seen once, with roughly 2% in the top ten. This chain uses TRBV7-2 with TRBJ2-3, with 9 bases identical to TRBD2. Source material: PBMCs or T cells enriched from blood (not recorded which). This TCR was sampled from a woman in her 40s with acute COVID-19. The CDR3 nucleotides are TGTGCCAGCAGCTTGCTAGCGGGGTACACAGATACGCAGTATTTT. This translates into CASSLLAGYTDTQYF.